The 19 T cell receptor beta chains below all came from one sample that was sequenced in a study of shared clonotypes between healthy human individuals. TCRdb keeps only in-frame clones here, not all; method: immunoSEQ multiplex PCR. The table records some 1 million clones, 60% to 80% of them present only once. Specimen: memory CD4+ T cells sorted from blood. Subset noted: CD45RA-negative fraction. These receptors were obtained from a man aged 18 to 30 in good health.

This clone occurred once. The chain carries TRBV28 and TRBJ1-2; 7 nucleotides line up with TRBD1. V was pared by 5 bases and J by 7 bases, with 13 bases of the junction left unmatched. CDR1 MDHEN and CDR2 SYDVKM come from the germline V gene. This CDR3 spans 15 amino acids. CDR3 nucleotides: TGTGCCAGCAGTCTGGATGGGACAGTGATCCGTGGCTACACCTTC. Translation gives CASSLDGTVIRGYTF.

Regarding this clone: This sample also contains other DNA sequences that code for the same CDR3. The chain has TRBV30 and TRBJ1-2, with D unclear. Germline V lookup: CDR1 GTSNPN, CDR2 SVGIG (reference sequence). Deletions cut 2 bases from V and 4 bases from J, with 5 bases between. This CDR3 has 11 amino acids. CDR3 in DNA: TGTGCCTGGAGTCAAAGCTATGGCTACACCTTC. Encoded protein: CAWSQSYGYTF. Full variable domain (outside the CDR3, taken from reference TRBV30 and TRBJ1-2): SQTIHQWPATLVQPVGSPLSLECTVEGTSNPNLYWYRQAAGRGLQLLFYSVGIGQISSEVPQNLSASRPQDRQFILSSKKLLLSDSGFYLCAWSQSYGYTFGSGTRLTVV.

This clone has only one observation. This sequence joins TRBV21-1 and TRBJ1-6; the table's D call TRBD1 went unverified against the DNA. TRBV21-1 is flagged as a pseudogene. This CDR3 spans 12 amino acids. The DNA for the CDR3 is TGTGCCAGGGCAGGGTTTTTGTCACCCCTCCACTTT. Translation gives CARAGFLSPLHF.

J is TRBJ2-3 and V is TRBV11-2; 12 bases fit TRBD2. CDR3 length: 19 residues. V lost 4 bases, J lost 7 bases, and 18 bases stayed unmatched. Germline values: CDR1 SGHAT, CDR2 FQNNGV. CDR3 protein: CASSSRIGASGGAVYTQYF. The CDR3 DNA follows: TGTGCCAGCAGCTCCCGAATAGGGGCTAGCGGGGGGGCCGTTTATACGCAGTATTTT.

The chain is built from TRBV7-2 and TRBJ2-5; TRBD1 aligns across 7 bases. Germline V CDR1 and CDR2: SGHTA, FQGNSA. The CDR3 has 16 residues. With 5 bases clipped from V and 0 bases from J, the junction kept 9 bases outside the gene matches. The CDR3 region is CASSPRQGLHQETQYF. CDR3 coding DNA: TGTGCCAGCAGCCCTCGACAGGGCTTACACCAAGAGACCCAGTACTTC.

The J gene is TRBJ2-5, the V gene TRBV6-5; D remains ambiguous. CDR1 MNHEY and CDR2 SVGAGI come from the germline V gene. The length of the CDR3 is 16 residues. V gave up 2 bases and J gave up 1 base, with 14 bases separating them. CDR3 loop: CASSYSWAGGQETQYF. CDR3 coding DNA: TGTGCCAGCAGTTACAGTTGGGCAGGTGGCCAAGAGACCCAGTACTTC.

The rearrangement links TRBV7-9 to TRBJ2-3; TRBD1 matches at 8 bases. This CDR3 has 19 residues. V lost 5 bases to trimming and J lost 1 base; unmatched junction nucleotides: 17. Germline V gives CDR1 SEHNR, CDR2 FQNEAQ (reference sequence). Written as DNA, the CDR3 is TGTGCCAGCAGCCCCCGGAAACAGGGGGGAGTCAGCGGCACAGATACGCAGTATTTT. This translates into CASSPRKQGGVSGTDTQYF.

The chain recombines TRBV7-2 with TRBJ2-4; D is possibly TRBD1 or TRBD2 (7 bases each). Germline V gene data show CDR1 as SGHTA and CDR2 as FQGNSA. CDR3 size: 17 residues. V was shortened by 1 base and J by 2 bases, with 15 bases between the two germline ends. CDR3 nucleotide sequence: TGTGCCAGCAGCTTAGGGGTGCAGGGGGGGACCAAAAACATTCAGTACTTC. This sequence encodes CASSLGVQGGTKNIQYF.

A word on this clone: This specimen includes other DNA sequences encoding the same CDR3. The V and J genes are TRBV9 and TRBJ2-5; TRBD2 matches 9 bases. The ends lost 3 bases at V and 4 bases at J; junction bases unmatched: 4. The length of the CDR3 is 14 residues. Germline-derived CDR1 and CDR2 are SGDLS and YYNGEE. The CDR3 DNA is TGTGCCAGCAGCGCGGGACTAGCAGGAGAGACCCAGTACTTC. It translates to CASSAGLAGETQYF.

This clone was seen a handful of times. V usage is TRBV18 and J usage is TRBJ2-1; 8 bases are shared with TRBD2. J was trimmed by 0 bases and V by 3 bases; bases with no gene match: 19. The CDR3 extends over 21 amino acids. The germline V gene encodes CDR1 KGHSH and CDR2 LQKENI. The CDR3 DNA reads as TGTGCCAGCTCACCGCTCCAGGGGTCAATTGGCGGGGGGATCTCCTACAATGAGCAGTTCTTC. Translated: CASSPLQGSIGGGISYNEQFF.

The V and J genes are TRBV6-5 and TRBJ2-1; possible D gene TRBD1, 6 bases. The CDR3 contains 16 residues. In germline, CDR1 is MNHEY, CDR2 SVGAGI. V lost 0 bases and J 8 bases, leaving 17 bases between the germline ends. The CDR3 here is CASSYSRQAGQDEQFF. The CDR3 DNA is TGTGCCAGCAGTTACTCGAGACAGGCAGGGCAGGATGAGCAGTTCTTC.

The chain has TRBV2 and TRBJ2-5; 9 bases agree with TRBD2. This CDR3 comprises 14 residues. Looked up from germline, CDR1 is SNHLY and CDR2 is FYNNEI. Germline trimming cut 6 bases from V and 1 base from J; bases unmatched to any gene: 3. The CDR3 DNA follows: TGTGCCAGCAGGGCGGGGGGGCCCCAAGAGACCCAGTACTTC. It yields the protein CASRAGGPQETQYF.

The genes are TRBV9 and TRBJ1-4; D is possibly TRBD1 (6 bases). The CDR3 length is 14 residues. Germline V gene sequence: CDR1 SGDLS, CDR2 YYNGEE. Between the trimmed V and J ends, which lost 0 bases and 8 bases, there was a span of 11 bases. The CDR3 sequence: CASSVGQAEEKLFF. CDR3 nucleotide sequence: TGTGCCAGCAGCGTAGGACAGGCCGAAGAAAAACTGTTTTTT.

The CDR3 loop is CASSKQGMFHTEAFF. CDR3 DNA sequence: TGTGCCAGTAGTAAACAGGGGATGTTCCACACTGAAGCTTTCTTT. The chain employs TRBV19 and TRBJ1-1; 7 bases align to TRBD1. CDR1 is LNHDA, CDR2 SQIVND, per germline (reference sequence). The CDR3 has 15 amino acids. The trim removed 4 bases at V and 3 bases at J, leaving 8 bases unmatched.

This chain links TRBV5-1 with TRBJ2-1; the match to TRBD2 covers 11 bases. V dropped 2 bases and J dropped 9; count of bases not matched to a gene: 7. The CDR3 loop spans 15 amino acids. Per the germline V gene, CDR1 is SGHRS and CDR2 is YFSETQ. The CDR3 region has the DNA TGCGCCAGCAGCTTACTAGCGGGAGTCGTAGGTGAGCAGTTCTTC. Protein sequence: CASSLLAGVVGEQFF.

This chain links TRBV7-6 with TRBJ2-1; D might be TRBD1 or TRBD2, each matching 5 bases. The CDR3 has 14 residues. V was pared by 5 bases and J by 2 bases, with 10 bases between. The germline V gene has CDR1 SGHVS and CDR2 FNYEAQ. CDR3 loop: CASSKGPAYNEQFF. CDR3 coding DNA: TGTGCCAGCAGCAAGGGACCGGCCTACAATGAGCAGTTCTTC.

The genes are TRBV6-1 and TRBJ2-7; 7 nucleotides align to TRBD1. The trim removed 6 bases at V and 7 bases at J, leaving 12 bases unmatched. The length of the CDR3 is 14 residues. Germline CDR1 MNHNS, CDR2 SASEGT. CDR3 sequence reads: CASSPHPTGVEQYF. The CDR3 nucleotides read TGTGCCAGCAGCCCTCATCCTACAGGGGTGGAGCAGTACTTC.

V usage is TRBV12-5 and J usage is TRBJ2-7, with D unclear. Germline lookup yields CDR1 LGHNT and CDR2 FRNRAP. The CDR3 is 12 amino acids. Trimming took 0 bases from V and 6 from J, leaving 6 bases between them. CDR3 in amino acids: CASGLVQAEQYF. The CDR3 DNA reads as TGTGCTAGTGGTTTGGTACAAGCCGAGCAGTACTTC.

The V call is TRBV4-3, the J call TRBJ2-1, with D possibly matching TRBD1 (6 bases). Germline V CDR1 and CDR2: LGHNA, YSLEER. CDR3 length equals 16 residues. V was clipped by 0 bases and J by 11 bases, with 20 bases between them. This chain's CDR3 is CASSQDYREGSNQQFF. CDR3 DNA: TGCGCCAGCAGCCAAGACTACAGGGAAGGGAGTAATCAGCAGTTCTTC.